This is a list of T cell receptor beta chains from one sample in a study of T cells in Graves' hyperthyroidism and ophthalmopathy. Each CDR3 protein gets one entry after TCRdb re-called the multiplex PCR reads with MiXCR. The sample carries some 300,000 distinct CDR3 sequences, roughly 15% recorded once. Sequences were obtained from blood. The receptors derive from a woman aged 40 to 50 with Graves' hyperthyroidism. Each CDR3 is given with its conserved first and last residue. D genes are given only for firm matches. Size is stated for part of the rows, as once, few or many counts, or as a class when the clone is expanded.

d_gene: -
j_gene: TRBJ1-1
abundance: many
v_gene: TRBV2
CDR3nt: TGTGCCAGCAGTGATTCGCCTATTCCTGAAGCTTTCTTT
CDR3aa: CASSDSPIPEAFF

d_gene: -
j_gene: TRBJ2-3
abundance: few
v_gene: TRBV19
CDR3nt: TGTGCCAGTAGTCCGGACGGTCCTAGAGATACGCAGTATTTT
CDR3aa: CASSPDGPRDTQYF

d_gene: TRBD1
j_gene: TRBJ2-7
abundance: many
v_gene: TRBV7-9
CDR3nt: TGTGCCAGCAGCCATCGACAGGGGGTATCCTACGAGCAGTACTTC
CDR3aa: CASSHRQGVSYEQYF

d_gene: -
j_gene: TRBJ1-3
abundance: -
v_gene: TRBV20-1
CDR3nt: TGCAGTGCTTGGACAAGCGGAAACACCATATATTTT
CDR3aa: CSAWTSGNTIYF

d_gene: -
j_gene: TRBJ1-6
abundance: many
v_gene: TRBV5-1
CDR3nt: TGCGCCAGCAGCTTGGCGAACACGGGGGGCTCTTCACCCCTCCACTTT
CDR3aa: CASSLANTGGSSPLHF

d_gene: TRBD2
j_gene: TRBJ2-5
abundance: few
v_gene: TRBV5-1
CDR3nt: TGCGCCAGCAGCGCTACCGGGACTAGCGAAGAGACCCAGTACTTC
CDR3aa: CASSATGTSEETQYF

d_gene: TRBD2
j_gene: TRBJ2-2
abundance: few
v_gene: TRBV5-1
CDR3nt: TGCGCCAGCAGCGCCTCAGTAGCGGGAGTGTCAGGGGAGCTGTTTTTT
CDR3aa: CASSASVAGVSGELFF

d_gene: -
j_gene: TRBJ2-1
abundance: many
v_gene: TRBV6-1
CDR3nt: TGTGCCAGCAATATAGCTTTGGGCAATGAGCAGTTCTTC
CDR3aa: CASNIALGNEQFF

d_gene: -
j_gene: TRBJ2-2
abundance: few
v_gene: TRBV5-1
CDR3nt: TGCGCCAGTAGGGCGGGGAGCGGGACCGGGGAGCTGTTTTTT
CDR3aa: CASRAGSGTGELFF

d_gene: -
j_gene: TRBJ1-5
abundance: many
v_gene: TRBV10-1
CDR3nt: TGCGCCAGCAGCGTGACGGGGATGAACCAGCCCCAGCATTTT
CDR3aa: CASSVTGMNQPQHF

d_gene: TRBD2
j_gene: TRBJ2-1
abundance: -
v_gene: TRBV4-2
CDR3nt: TGTGCCAGCAGTTCCTGGGGAGGGGACCGCCCTAATGAGCAGTTCTTC
CDR3aa: CASSSWGGDRPNEQFF

d_gene: -
j_gene: TRBJ2-3
abundance: many
v_gene: TRBV29-1
CDR3nt: TGCAGCGTACATTCGAGCACAGATACGCAGTATTTT
CDR3aa: CSVHSSTDTQYF

d_gene: -
j_gene: TRBJ2-2
abundance: many
v_gene: TRBV5-1
CDR3nt: TGCGCCAGCAGCTTTAACGCGCACACCGGGGAGCTGTTTTTT
CDR3aa: CASSFNAHTGELFF

d_gene: -
j_gene: TRBJ2-1
abundance: few
v_gene: TRBV19
CDR3nt: TGTGCCAGTAGTATAGAAGAGCGGCCCAATGAGCAGTTCTTC
CDR3aa: CASSIEERPNEQFF

d_gene: -
j_gene: TRBJ1-5
abundance: many
v_gene: TRBV25-1
CDR3nt: TGTGCCAGCAGTCCCGGGGGCAATCAGCCCCAGCATTTT
CDR3aa: CASSPGGNQPQHF

d_gene: -
j_gene: TRBJ1-1
abundance: -
v_gene: TRBV6-5
CDR3nt: TGTGCCAGCAGTTACCGGCAGGGCGCGGCTTTCTTT
CDR3aa: CASSYRQGAAFF

d_gene: -
j_gene: TRBJ2-1
abundance: -
v_gene: TRBV24-1
CDR3nt: TGTGCCACCAGTGATACCCGGGAAACCTACAATGAGCAGTTCTTC
CDR3aa: CATSDTRETYNEQFF

d_gene: TRBD1
j_gene: TRBJ2-5
abundance: many
v_gene: TRBV10-3
CDR3nt: TGTGCCATCGCAGGACAGGGAGAGACCCAGTACTTC
CDR3aa: CAIAGQGETQYF

d_gene: -
j_gene: TRBJ2-2
abundance: many
v_gene: TRBV5-1
CDR3nt: TGCGCCAGCAGCATGGGGACAACGAACACCGGGGAGCTGTTTTTT
CDR3aa: CASSMGTTNTGELFF

d_gene: -
j_gene: TRBJ1-5
abundance: many
v_gene: TRBV12-3/TRBV12-4
CDR3nt: TGTGCCAGTTCAAAAGGGGATAGCAATCAGCCCCAGCATTTT
CDR3aa: CASSKGDSNQPQHF

d_gene: TRBD2
j_gene: TRBJ2-1
abundance: -
v_gene: TRBV3-1
CDR3nt: TGTGCCAGCAGCCAAGGTCTACTAGCGCGTGCGTTCTTC
CDR3aa: CASSQGLLARAFF

d_gene: -
j_gene: TRBJ2-1
abundance: many
v_gene: TRBV6-1
CDR3nt: TGTGCCAGCAGTTATTCTCCTTACAATGAGCAGTTCTTC
CDR3aa: CASSYSPYNEQFF

d_gene: -
j_gene: TRBJ2-1
abundance: few
v_gene: TRBV11-2
CDR3nt: TGTGCCAGCAGCTTGGACTTAATTTCAAACAATGAGCAGTTCTTC
CDR3aa: CASSLDLISNNEQFF